The TCR beta chain described here comes from a study of blood T cell repertoires in COVID-19. About the research overall: COVID-19 samples collected from the United States, Italy and Spain covered acute and convalescent phases.

This CDR3 comprises 14 residues. Between the trimmed V and J ends, which lost 3 bases and 2 bases, there was a span of 9 bases. Per germline, CDR1 SGHDT and CDR2 YYEEEE. The age range of participants was about 18 to 90 years, with residence in more than 20 US areas. Assignment of participants to cohorts was predicated upon participant-reported clinical history. Assay: immunoSEQ multiplex PCR; the TCRdb copy retains only in-frame clones and omits some. The data show some 410,000 clones, around 89% seen once. What was sequenced was PBMCs or T cells enriched from blood (not recorded which). The chain couples TRBV5-6 to TRBJ1-3; no clear D gene. The origin of this receptor is a woman under 40 with acute COVID-19. The CDR3 DNA reads TGTGCCAGCAGCTCGAGGCCGGCTGGAAACACCATATATTTT. Translating gives CASSSRPAGNTIYF.